Below, one T cell receptor beta chain is given with its context. Its antigen is not identified. This specimen comes from a study of cytomegalovirus exposure and HLA in healthy donors. General study findings and limits: As immune exposure information, only CMV serostatus was available.

It was with 60 Vbeta and 13 Jbeta primers that the PCR ran. Here immunoSEQ multiplex PCR was the method, and the copy in TCRdb shows in-frame clones only, minus some. Its table records some 200,000 clones. V was trimmed by 6 bases and J by 4 bases, leaving 15 bases between them. Germline loops: CDR1 LNHDA, CDR2 SQIVND (reference sequence). The CDR3 has 14 amino acids. The sample consisted of PBMCs. The receptor was derived from a man aged 25-40 years in good health and CMV-seronegative. The V and J genes are TRBV19 and TRBJ1-1, with D hard to call. CDR3 bases: TGTGCCAGTAGAACTCGGGAGAGAGGCACTGAAGCTTTCTTT. Translation: CASRTRERGTEAFF. Supplemented by reference TRBV19 and TRBJ1-1, the full variable domain reads DGGITQSPKYLFRKEGQNVTLSCEQNLNHDAMYWYRQDPGQGLRLIYYSQIVNDFQKGDIAEGYSVSREKKESFPLTVTSAQKNPTAFYLCASRTRERGTEAFFGQGTRLTVV.